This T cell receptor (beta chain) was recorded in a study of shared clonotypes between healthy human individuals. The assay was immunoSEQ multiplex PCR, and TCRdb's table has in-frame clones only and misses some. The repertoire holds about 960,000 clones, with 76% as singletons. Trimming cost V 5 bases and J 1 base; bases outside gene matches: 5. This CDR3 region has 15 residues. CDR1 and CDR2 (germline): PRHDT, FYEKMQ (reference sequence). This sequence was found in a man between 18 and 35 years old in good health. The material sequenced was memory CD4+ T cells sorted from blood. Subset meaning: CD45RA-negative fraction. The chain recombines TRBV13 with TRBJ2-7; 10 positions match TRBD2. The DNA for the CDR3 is TGTGCCAGCAGCCCTATGACTAGCGGGTCCTACGAGCAGTACTTC. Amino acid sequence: CASSPMTSGSYEQYF. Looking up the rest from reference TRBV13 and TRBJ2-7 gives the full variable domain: AAGVIQSPRHLIKEKRETATLKCYPIPRHDTVYWYQQGPGQDPQFLISFYEKMQSDKGSIPDRFSAQQFSDYHSELNMSSLELGDSALYFCASSPMTSGSYEQYFGPGTRLTVT.